The clone carrying this T cell receptor (beta chain) appeared once. The entry originates in a study of blood T cell repertoires in COVID-19. Methods used by the authors: Quantification of nucleated cells was approximated via reference gene primer amplification. Method: immunoSEQ multiplex PCR; TCRdb's copy keeps in-frame clones and lacks some. The V and J calls and clone size were taken over from that table, and D and trimming were inferred from the DNA. Altogether about 33,000 clones are present, around 88% being singletons, with the ten largest covering around 6.5%. This sequence was found in a human donor in a cohort sampled during active COVID-19. Sequences were obtained from peripheral blood.

The CDR3: CARRPGRGAGEQYF. CDR3 nucleotides: TGTGCCCGCCGCCCTGGGCGGGGGGCGGGCGAGCAGTACTTC. The J gene is TRBJ2-7, the V gene TRBV6-5; TRBD2 matches at 8 bases. The germline gives CDR1 MNHEY, CDR2 SVGAGI. CDR3 size: 14 residues. The V and J ends lost 11 bases and 6 bases, in that order; junction bases with no gene match: 15.